The TCR beta chain described here comes from a study of cytomegalovirus exposure and HLA in healthy donors. The PCR contained 60 Vbeta and 13 Jbeta primers. The method was immunoSEQ multiplex PCR; TCRdb's version includes in-frame clones alone and lacks a portion of them. The table has 200,000 to 250,000 clones, about 89% seen once. Study-wide points: The study put under 200 TCR beta chains on its list as cytomegalovirus-associated.

This clone has just a few counts. Its cognate antigen is unknown. The CDR3 loop spans 14 amino acids. CDR1 is MNHNS and CDR2 is SASEGT in the germline V gene. V was clipped by 0 bases and J by 7 bases, with 10 bases between them. Material for sequencing was PBMCs. This receptor was obtained from a woman between 18 and 30 years old in good health and CMV-seronegative. The rearrangement uses TRBV6-1 and TRBJ1-3; D is ambiguous. CDR3 sequence (DNA): TGTGCCAGCAGTGAAGCGGGAGGTTGGAACACCATATATTTT. Encoded protein: CASSEAGGWNTIYF.